The 9 T cell receptor beta chains below were found in one sample sequenced in a study of blood T cell repertoires in COVID-19. TCRdb's copy holds only in-frame clones and misses some; the assay was immunoSEQ multiplex PCR. This sample carries over 90,000 clones, roughly 76% of them seen once, and the ten largest clones take roughly 4.8%. The source material was peripheral blood. These receptors were collected from an elderly man with COVID-19, enrolled during active disease.

The rearrangement joins TRBV3-1 (or the pseudogene TRBV3-2) to TRBJ1-2; tentatively, D is TRBD1 (6 bases). There are 13 residues in the CDR3. The germline V and J ends were trimmed by 1 base and 6 bases, with 9 bases remaining between them. Germline values: CDR1 LGHDT, CDR2 YNNKEL (reference sequence). The CDR3 DNA follows: TGTGCCAGCAGCCAAGTCCGGGACAATGGCTACACCTTC. The encoded protein is CASSQVRDNGYTF.

This clone showed up just a few times. This sequence joins TRBV12-3 or TRBV12-4 and TRBJ1-1; 7 bases map to TRBD1. J gave up 7 bases and V 6 bases, and 8 bases lay outside the gene matches. The CDR3 loop spans 13 amino acids. The CDR3 here is CASSYIGTVEAFF. The CDR3 DNA is TGTGCCAGCAGCTATATAGGGACAGTTGAAGCTTTCTTT.

The chain employs TRBV6-2 or TRBV6-3 and TRBJ1-6; 10 nucleotides line up with TRBD1. There are 16 residues in the CDR3. The V gene's germline CDR1 is MNHEY and CDR2 SVGEGT. With V trimmed by 6 bases and J by 4 bases, 6 bases remained unmatched. The CDR3 bases are TGTGCCAGCAGCTCCCGGGACAGGGGATATAATTCACCCCTCCACTTT. As protein: CASSSRDRGYNSPLHF.

The V and J genes are TRBV11-2 and TRBJ2-1, with 7 bases aligning to TRBD1. After removal of 5 bases from V and 5 bases from J, the junction contained 6 bases not matched to a gene. The CDR3 has 14 amino acids. Germline CDR1 and CDR2: SGHAT and FQNNGV. CDR3 loop: CASSPEQGNNEQFF. CDR3 in DNA: TGTGCCAGCAGCCCGGAACAGGGGAACAATGAGCAGTTCTTC.

CDR3 loop: CASSLYLGGNSYNEQFF. For the CDR3, the DNA is TGCGCCAGCAGCTTGTATTTAGGGGGCAACTCCTACAATGAGCAGTTCTTC. The V call is TRBV5-1, the J call TRBJ2-1, with TRBD1 identical over 7 bases. The CDR3 has 17 amino acids. J was trimmed by 0 bases and V by 1 base; bases with no gene match: 7. Germline CDR1 reads SGHRS; CDR2 reads YFSETQ.

V gene TRBV6-6 combines with J gene TRBJ2-1; perhaps TRBD2 as D (8 bases). Trimming removed 9 bases from V and 8 bases from J, with 17 bases in between. This CDR3 is built from 13 residues. Germline CDR1 reads MNHNY; CDR2 reads SVGAGI (reference sequence). The CDR3 DNA sequence: TGTGCCAGTCAGAATAGCGGGACAGATGAGCAGTTCTTC. This encodes CASQNSGTDEQFF.

This clone has just a few counts. The CDR3 DNA follows: TGTGCCAGCAGCGTAGAGGGACAGGGTATGAATGAGCAGTTCTTC. Its protein product is CASSVEGQGMNEQFF. The V and J genes are TRBV9 and TRBJ2-1; the match to TRBD1 covers 9 bases. This CDR3 has 15 amino acids. With 0 bases clipped from V and 7 bases from J, the junction kept 5 bases outside the gene matches. Looked up from germline, CDR1 is SGDLS and CDR2 is YYNGEE.

V is TRBV9 and J is TRBJ2-3; 13 bases fit TRBD2. There are 18 residues in the CDR3. Germline assignment: CDR1 SGDLS and CDR2 YYNGEE. Germline trimming cut 0 bases from V and 3 bases from J; bases unmatched to any gene: 7. As DNA, the CDR3 is TGTGCCAGCAGCGTAGGGGGACTAGCGGGACGGGTGACAGATACGCAGTATTTT. Translating gives CASSVGGLAGRVTDTQYF.

V and J are TRBV5-4 and TRBJ2-5, with 8 bases fitting TRBD1. This CDR3 is built from 14 residues. The V and J ends lost 0 bases and 5 bases, in that order; junction bases with no gene match: 3. Germline loops: CDR1 SGHNT, CDR2 YYREEE (reference sequence). DNA for the CDR3: TGTGCCAGCAGCTTGGGGACAGGGAGGGAGACCCAGTACTTC. Protein product: CASSLGTGRETQYF.